This is a list of T cell receptor beta chains from one sample in a study of cytomegalovirus exposure and HLA in healthy donors. Produced via immunoSEQ multiplex PCR; TCRdb's table is partial and in-frame only. The sample lists 150,000 or so clones; over 80% were seen once. Sequenced: PBMCs. Receptor source: a man in his fifties in good health and CMV-seropositive. CDR3s include the opening cysteine and the closing phenylalanine or tryptophan. The order of the fields is D gene, J gene, V gene, clone size, CDR3 protein, CDR3 DNA. D genes are given only for firm matches. Size is stated for part of the rows, as once, few or many counts, or as a class when the clone is expanded.

D gene: TRBD2; J gene: TRBJ2-1; V gene: TRBV15; clone size: NA; CDR3 protein: CATSMGRGLAGDNEQFF; CDR3 DNA: TGTGCCACCAGCATGGGTCGAGGACTAGCGGGAGACAATGAGCAGTTCTTC
D gene: NA; J gene: TRBJ2-7; V gene: TRBV7-9; clone size: NA; CDR3 protein: CASSLDGGSGVVQYF; CDR3 DNA: TGTGCCAGCAGCCTAGATGGGGGGTCCGGCGTAGTGCAGTACTTC
D gene: TRBD1; J gene: TRBJ2-5; V gene: TRBV4-3; clone size: NA; CDR3 protein: CASSQFPGQGQETQYF; CDR3 DNA: TGCGCCAGCAGCCAGTTCCCGGGACAGGGGCAAGAGACCCAGTACTTC
D gene: NA; J gene: TRBJ1-5; V gene: TRBV30; clone size: NA; CDR3 protein: CAWSVPGSISNQPQHF; CDR3 DNA: TGTGCCTGGAGTGTACCAGGGTCTATAAGCAATCAGCCCCAGCATTTT
D gene: NA; J gene: TRBJ1-5; V gene: TRBV19; clone size: NA; CDR3 protein: CASSPRAPPPQHF; CDR3 DNA: TGTGCCAGTAGCCCGAGGGCGCCCCCGCCCCAGCATTTT
D gene: NA; J gene: TRBJ2-3; V gene: TRBV6-5; clone size: NA; CDR3 protein: CASTLGGGTSDTQYF; CDR3 DNA: TGTGCCAGCACGCTCGGAGGGGGCACGTCAGATACGCAGTATTTT
D gene: NA; J gene: TRBJ2-7; V gene: TRBV7-3; clone size: NA; CDR3 protein: CASSFTGGGSYEQYF; CDR3 DNA: TGTGCCAGCAGCTTTACAGGGGGAGGGTCCTACGAGCAGTACTTC
D gene: NA; J gene: TRBJ1-4; V gene: TRBV18; clone size: NA; CDR3 protein: CASSPDSTPTNEKLFF; CDR3 DNA: TGTGCCAGCTCACCTGACAGTACCCCAACTAATGAAAAACTGTTTTTT
D gene: NA; J gene: TRBJ1-6; V gene: TRBV7-2; clone size: NA; CDR3 protein: CASSLIGVGSPLHF; CDR3 DNA: TGTGCCAGCAGCTTAATCGGGGTGGGTTCACCCCTCCACTTT
D gene: NA; J gene: TRBJ1-2; V gene: TRBV28; clone size: NA; CDR3 protein: CASSLYQEGYTF; CDR3 DNA: TGTGCCAGCAGTTTATACCAGGAAGGCTACACCTTC
D gene: NA; J gene: TRBJ2-7; V gene: TRBV6-6; clone size: NA; CDR3 protein: CASSLQELSYEQYF; CDR3 DNA: TGTGCCAGCAGTTTACAGGAGCTCTCCTACGAGCAGTACTTC
D gene: NA; J gene: TRBJ2-3; V gene: TRBV7-2; clone size: NA; CDR3 protein: CASSPLLVSYTQYF; CDR3 DNA: TGTGCCAGCAGCCCCCTCCTAGTCTCGTATACGCAGTATTTT
D gene: NA; J gene: TRBJ2-3; V gene: TRBV6-5; clone size: NA; CDR3 protein: CASSYASGSIGTQYF; CDR3 DNA: TGTGCCAGCAGTTACGCCTCCGGGAGTATAGGTACGCAGTATTTT
D gene: NA; J gene: TRBJ1-4; V gene: TRBV7-2; clone size: NA; CDR3 protein: CASSRGVREKLFF; CDR3 DNA: TGTGCCAGCAGCAGGGGCGTTAGGGAAAAACTGTTTTTT
D gene: NA; J gene: TRBJ1-2; V gene: TRBV5-1; clone size: once; CDR3 protein: CASSPMDGAGYTF; CDR3 DNA: TGCGCCAGCAGCCCAATGGATGGGGCTGGCTACACCTTC
D gene: NA; J gene: TRBJ1-4; V gene: TRBV7-9; clone size: few; CDR3 protein: CASTKTEEWEKLFF; CDR3 DNA: TGTGCCAGCACAAAGACAGAGGAATGGGAAAAACTGTTTTTT
D gene: NA; J gene: TRBJ2-2; V gene: TRBV5-1; clone size: NA; CDR3 protein: CASSGGVRSSNNGELFF; CDR3 DNA: TGCGCCAGCAGCGGCGGGGTTCGTAGTAGTAATAACGGGGAGCTGTTTTTT
D gene: NA; J gene: TRBJ1-2; V gene: TRBV14; clone size: NA; CDR3 protein: CASSPHSTELYGYTF; CDR3 DNA: TGTGCCAGCAGCCCCCACTCGACAGAATTATACGGCTACACCTTC
D gene: NA; J gene: TRBJ1-3; V gene: TRBV2; clone size: NA; CDR3 protein: CANGRAESSGNTIYF; CDR3 DNA: TGTGCCAACGGGAGGGCCGAAAGCTCTGGAAACACCATATATTTT
D gene: TRBD2; J gene: TRBJ2-1; V gene: TRBV19; clone size: NA; CDR3 protein: CASSIARTSGGYNEQFF; CDR3 DNA: TGTGCCAGTAGTATAGCTAGGACTAGCGGGGGATACAATGAGCAGTTCTTC
D gene: TRBD1; J gene: TRBJ2-7; V gene: TRBV29-1; clone size: NA; CDR3 protein: CSVGDRAYEQYF; CDR3 DNA: TGCAGCGTGGGGGACAGGGCCTACGAGCAGTACTTC
D gene: NA; J gene: TRBJ2-1; V gene: TRBV29-1; clone size: NA; CDR3 protein: CSVGVVAAYNEQFF; CDR3 DNA: TGCAGCGTTGGGGTGGTAGCGGCCTACAATGAGCAGTTCTTC
D gene: NA; J gene: TRBJ2-7; V gene: TRBV4-1; clone size: NA; CDR3 protein: CASSHDNEQYF; CDR3 DNA: TGCGCCAGCAGCCATGACAACGAGCAGTACTTC
D gene: NA; J gene: TRBJ2-1; V gene: TRBV7-3; clone size: NA; CDR3 protein: CASSLFYYNEQFF; CDR3 DNA: TGTGCCAGCAGCTTATTCTACTACAATGAGCAGTTCTTC
D gene: NA; J gene: TRBJ1-4; V gene: TRBV9; clone size: NA; CDR3 protein: CASSVGGGRNEKLFF; CDR3 DNA: TGTGCCAGCAGCGTAGGAGGGGGAAGAAATGAAAAACTGTTTTTT
D gene: TRBD1; J gene: TRBJ1-2; V gene: TRBV19; clone size: NA; CDR3 protein: CASRGQTSLGYGYTF; CDR3 DNA: TGTGCCAGTAGGGGACAGACCTCCCTCGGGTATGGCTACACCTTC
D gene: TRBD1; J gene: TRBJ1-2; V gene: TRBV6-6; clone size: once; CDR3 protein: CASKDRESSGYTF; CDR3 DNA: TGTGCCAGTAAGGACAGGGAAAGTTCTGGCTACACCTTC
D gene: TRBD1; J gene: TRBJ2-7; V gene: TRBV27; clone size: NA; CDR3 protein: CASSLTPGQGYEQYF; CDR3 DNA: TGTGCCAGCAGTTTAACACCGGGACAGGGCTACGAGCAGTACTTC
D gene: NA; J gene: TRBJ1-2; V gene: TRBV12-5; clone size: NA; CDR3 protein: CASGFGSYGYTF; CDR3 DNA: TGTGCTAGTGGTTTCGGGTCCTATGGCTACACCTTC
D gene: NA; J gene: TRBJ1-4; V gene: TRBV4-2; clone size: NA; CDR3 protein: CASSQDRGQTNEKLFF; CDR3 DNA: TGTGCCAGCAGCCAAGACAGAGGACAGACCAATGAAAAACTGTTTTTT
D gene: TRBD2; J gene: TRBJ2-5; V gene: TRBV11-2; clone size: NA; CDR3 protein: CASSPRLAGARETQYF; CDR3 DNA: TGTGCCAGCAGCCCACGACTAGCGGGGGCTAGGGAGACCCAGTACTTC
D gene: NA; J gene: TRBJ1-1; V gene: TRBV10-3; clone size: NA; CDR3 protein: CAITLAENTEAFF; CDR3 DNA: TGTGCCATCACGTTAGCTGAGAACACTGAAGCTTTCTTT
D gene: TRBD2; J gene: TRBJ2-2; V gene: TRBV4-2; clone size: few; CDR3 protein: CASSQATSGGYTGELFF; CDR3 DNA: TGTGCCAGCAGCCAAGCGACTAGCGGGGGGTACACCGGGGAGCTGTTTTTT
D gene: TRBD2; J gene: TRBJ2-3; V gene: TRBV10-3; clone size: NA; CDR3 protein: CAISELTTTSGRALDTQYF; CDR3 DNA: TGTGCCATCAGTGAGCTGACTACGACCAGCGGGAGGGCCCTCGATACGCAGTATTTT
D gene: TRBD1; J gene: TRBJ1-5; V gene: TRBV4-3; clone size: NA; CDR3 protein: CASSQEAGGGNQPQHF; CDR3 DNA: TGCGCCAGCAGCCAAGAGGCAGGGGGCGGCAATCAGCCCCAGCATTTT
D gene: TRBD2; J gene: TRBJ2-7; V gene: TRBV6-1; clone size: NA; CDR3 protein: CASSDGWREGSYEQYF; CDR3 DNA: TGTGCCAGCAGTGATGGGTGGCGGGAGGGCAGCTACGAGCAGTACTTC
D gene: TRBD1; J gene: TRBJ1-6; V gene: TRBV7-9; clone size: NA; CDR3 protein: CASSPWTGPNSPLHF; CDR3 DNA: TGTGCCAGCAGCCCGTGGACAGGTCCTAATTCACCCCTCCACTTT
D gene: NA; J gene: TRBJ2-7; V gene: TRBV4-1; clone size: few; CDR3 protein: CASSRLPGRYEQYF; CDR3 DNA: TGCGCCAGCAGCCGCCTTCCGGGTAGGTACGAGCAGTACTTC
D gene: TRBD1; J gene: TRBJ1-1; V gene: TRBV18; clone size: NA; CDR3 protein: CASSPDRMNTEAFF; CDR3 DNA: TGTGCCAGCTCACCGGACAGGATGAACACTGAAGCTTTCTTT
D gene: NA; J gene: TRBJ1-3; V gene: TRBV7-9; clone size: NA; CDR3 protein: CSSSGHRTDLSGNTIYF; CDR3 DNA: TGTTCCAGCAGCGGACACCGGACCGACCTCTCTGGAAACACCATATATTTT
D gene: TRBD2; J gene: TRBJ2-1; V gene: TRBV9; clone size: NA; CDR3 protein: CASSVEGSGEPYNEQFF; CDR3 DNA: TGTGCCAGCAGCGTAGAAGGTAGCGGGGAACCCTACAATGAGCAGTTCTTC
D gene: NA; J gene: TRBJ1-1; V gene: TRBV5-5; clone size: once; CDR3 protein: CASRLEGNTEAFF; CDR3 DNA: TGTGCCAGCCGCCTCGAGGGGAACACTGAAGCTTTCTTT
D gene: NA; J gene: TRBJ1-1; V gene: TRBV28; clone size: NA; CDR3 protein: CASSLWTGKNTEAFF; CDR3 DNA: TGTGCCAGCAGTTTATGGACAGGCAAGAACACTGAAGCTTTCTTT
D gene: NA; J gene: TRBJ1-1; V gene: TRBV7-3; clone size: few; CDR3 protein: CASSLGGDTEAFF; CDR3 DNA: TGTGCCAGCAGCTTAGGAGGGGACACTGAAGCTTTCTTT
D gene: NA; J gene: TRBJ2-7; V gene: TRBV28; clone size: NA; CDR3 protein: CASSLGQYEQYF; CDR3 DNA: TGTGCCAGCAGTTTAGGGCAGTACGAGCAGTACTTC
D gene: TRBD2; J gene: TRBJ2-3; V gene: TRBV5-4; clone size: NA; CDR3 protein: CASSLIAGDTDTQYF; CDR3 DNA: TGTGCCAGCAGCTTGATAGCGGGGGACACAGATACGCAGTATTTT
D gene: TRBD1; J gene: TRBJ1-5; V gene: TRBV28; clone size: once; CDR3 protein: CASSSRDRVNQPQHF; CDR3 DNA: TGTGCCAGCAGTTCACGAGACAGGGTCAATCAGCCCCAGCATTTT